The 28 T cell receptor beta chains reported below all come from one sample, sequenced in a study of T cell responses to AZD1222 COVID-19 vaccine. Sequencing used immunoSEQ multiplex PCR; TCRdb keeps in-frame clones, though not all of them. This table holds 110,000 or so clones, 70% to 90% found once. The specimen comprised peripheral blood, sampled 28 days after the second AZD1222 dose. These receptors were collected from an adult who received the AZD1222 COVID-19 vaccine.

In nucleotides, the CDR3 is TGCAGCGCAAGCGGGCTCCTCTCCTACAATGAGCAGTTCTTC. It translates to CSASGLLSYNEQFF. The chain couples TRBV29-1 to TRBJ2-1; possible D gene TRBD2, 6 bases. CDR1 is SQVTM, CDR2 ANQGSEA, per germline. The V and J ends lost 7 bases and 0 bases respectively, with 13 bases between them. The CDR3 contains 14 residues.

V gene TRBV7-9 combines with J gene TRBJ1-4; 7 bases match TRBD1. Trimming cost V 5 bases and J 4 bases; bases outside gene matches: 7. This CDR3 is 15 amino acids long. The germline gives CDR1 SEHNR, CDR2 FQNEAQ (reference sequence). CDR3 nucleotides: TGTGCCAGCAGCACGGGCACAGGGGATAATGAAAAACTGTTTTTT. Protein sequence: CASSTGTGDNEKLFF.

The chain couples TRBV6-5 to TRBJ1-1; D is ambiguous. V shed 4 bases and J shed 5 bases, with 14 bases lying between them. Germline values: CDR1 MNHEY, CDR2 SVGAGI. The CDR3 length is 14 residues. CDR3 sequence reads: CASSSEIGMTEAFF. The CDR3 DNA sequence: TGTGCCAGCAGTTCGGAGATCGGTATGACTGAAGCTTTCTTT.

This clone was seen a handful of times. The CDR3 here is CASSLSSGQGKAEAFF. CDR3 sequence (DNA): TGTGCCAGCAGCTTATCATCAGGGCAGGGAAAGGCTGAAGCTTTCTTT. V gene TRBV7-9 combines with J gene TRBJ1-1; tentatively, D is TRBD1 (5 bases). Germline V CDR1 and CDR2: SEHNR, FQNEAQ (reference sequence). Trimming took off 2 bases at V and 6 bases at J, with 19 bases between the two ends. The CDR3 is 16 amino acids.

The genes are TRBV27 and TRBJ1-5; 7 positions match TRBD1. This CDR3 comprises 17 residues. Germline V gene lookup returns CDR1 MNHEY and CDR2 SMNVEV (reference sequence). With V trimmed by 5 bases and J by 6 bases, 16 bases remained unmatched. This chain's CDR3 is CASSLGTEGHVRQPQHF. For the CDR3, the DNA is TGTGCCAGCAGTCTCGGGACAGAGGGCCATGTACGTCAGCCCCAGCATTTT.

V is TRBV7-9 and J is TRBJ1-4; D not resolved. Trimming pared 2 bases from V and 3 bases from J, leaving 4 bases between. CDR1 SEHNR and CDR2 FQNEAQ come from the germline V gene (reference sequence). The CDR3 is 13 amino acids. The CDR3 here is CASSLNANEKLFF. CDR3 coding DNA: TGTGCCAGCAGCTTAAACGCTAATGAAAAACTGTTTTTT. The full variable domain, its missing parts supplied by reference TRBV7-9 and TRBJ1-4, is DTGVSQNPRHKITKRGQNVTFRCDPISEHNRLYWYRQTLGQGPEFLTYFQNEAQLEKSRLLSDRFSAERPKGSFSTLEIQRTEQGDSAMYLCASSLNANEKLFFGSGTQLSVL.

This clone is classed as medium-sized (0.01 to 0.1%). The chain carries TRBV7-9 and TRBJ1-1; D remains unclear. This CDR3 is 16 amino acids long. Trimming removed 5 bases from V and 1 base from J, with 17 bases in between. CDR1 is SEHNR, CDR2 FQNEAQ, per germline (reference sequence). As DNA, the CDR3 is TGTGCCAGCAGCCCCCGGTGGGATAGCCCGAACACTGAAGCTTTCTTT. Protein sequence: CASSPRWDSPNTEAFF. The variable domain in full, completed from reference TRBV7-9 and TRBJ1-1, reads DTGVSQNPRHKITKRGQNVTFRCDPISEHNRLYWYRQTLGQGPEFLTYFQNEAQLEKSRLLSDRFSAERPKGSFSTLEIQRTEQGDSAMYLCASSPRWDSPNTEAFFGQGTRLTVV.

This sequence joins TRBV28 and TRBJ1-1, with TRBD1 identical over 8 bases. Germline V gene lookup returns CDR1 MDHEN and CDR2 SYDVKM. Trimming at V came to 4 bases and at J to 1 base, leaving 5 bases not matched to a gene. The CDR3 is 15 residues long. The CDR3 spells CASSWGDRPNTEAFF. DNA of the CDR3: TGTGCCAGCAGTTGGGGGGACAGGCCGAACACTGAAGCTTTCTTT.

The V gene is TRBV4-3, the J gene TRBJ2-4, with 13 bases matching TRBD2. The CDR3 has 15 residues. V lost 1 base and J lost 8; bases outside the gene matches: 2. CDR1 is LGHNA, CDR2 YSLEER, per germline. The CDR3 sequence is CASSQGGLAGDIQYF. CDR3 in DNA: TGCGCCAGCAGCCAAGGCGGACTAGCGGGAGACATTCAGTACTTC.

The genes are TRBV9 and TRBJ1-1, with a weak D call TRBD1 (5 bases). The CDR3 length is 15 residues. The V gene lost 5 bases and the J gene lost 4 bases, with 18 bases spanning the gap. Germline values: CDR1 SGDLS, CDR2 YYNGEE. For the CDR3, the DNA is TGTGCCAGCAGGCTAGGGGACGGGGAGGGCACTGAAGCTTTCTTT. Amino acid sequence: CASRLGDGEGTEAFF.

The count of this clone is one. The rearrangement joins TRBV18 to TRBJ2-2; possibly TRBD1 for D (6 bases). This CDR3 comprises 19 residues. Looked up from germline, CDR1 is KGHSH and CDR2 is LQKENI. Between the trimmed V and J ends, which lost 2 bases and 0 bases, there was a span of 19 bases. DNA of the CDR3: TGTGCCAGCTCACCAGTGAATATCCAGGGGAAATCGAACACCGGGGAGCTGTTTTTT. Its translation: CASSPVNIQGKSNTGELFF.

The rearrangement links TRBV20-1 to TRBJ1-1, with TRBD1 as a possible D gene (5 bases). Trimming stripped 4 bases from V and 3 bases from J, with 6 bases between. The germline gives CDR1 DFQATT, CDR2 SNEGSKA (reference sequence). The CDR3 is made up of 11 amino acids. In nucleotides, the CDR3 is TGCAGTGCTACAGGGTACACTGAAGCTTTCTTT. Translated, it gives CSATGYTEAFF.

The chain couples TRBV30 to TRBJ1-1, with a tentative D call TRBD1 (5 bases). The germline gives CDR1 GTSNPN, CDR2 SVGIG (reference sequence). Between the trimmed V and J ends, which lost 2 bases and 6 bases, there was a span of 10 bases. The length of the CDR3 is 12 residues. CDR3: CAWSPGTPEAFF. Written as DNA, the CDR3 is TGTGCCTGGAGTCCCGGGACCCCTGAAGCTTTCTTT.

The chain carries TRBV9 and TRBJ2-2; maybe TRBD1 (5 bases). CDR1 and CDR2 from the germline V gene are SGDLS and YYNGEE. The V and J ends lost 0 bases and 3 bases respectively, with 12 bases between them. CDR3 length: 16 residues. Here the CDR3 DNA reads TGTGCCAGCAGCGTAGGAACAGGTCGGGACACCGGGGAGCTGTTTTTT. This sequence encodes CASSVGTGRDTGELFF.

J is TRBJ1-4 and V is TRBV29-1, with 11 bases matching TRBD1. Germline V gene sequence: CDR1 SQVTM, CDR2 ANQGSEA. There are 13 residues in the CDR3. V lost 4 bases to trimming and J lost 7 bases; unmatched junction nucleotides: 2. CDR3 DNA sequence: TGCAGCGTTGGGGACAGGGGGGGTGAAAAACTGTTTTTT. This codes for CSVGDRGGEKLFF.

This chain links TRBV9 with TRBJ1-1; D is perhaps TRBD1 (6 bases). Germline loops: CDR1 SGDLS, CDR2 YYNGEE. CDR3 length: 14 amino acids. V lost 3 bases to trimming and J lost 1 base, with 10 bases between them. The CDR3 DNA follows: TGTGCCAGCAGCGACCCGACAGGGAACACTGAAGCTTTCTTT. It encodes CASSDPTGNTEAFF.

The CDR3, as DNA: TGCAGCGTTGGTGGGCTACTAGCGGGAGTCGACAATGAGCAGTTCTTC. This codes for CSVGGLLAGVDNEQFF. V is TRBV29-1 and J is TRBJ2-1; 11 nucleotides agree with TRBD2. Looked up from germline, CDR1 is SQVTM and CDR2 is ANQGSEA. CDR3 length: 16 amino acids. The V segment lost 4 bases and the J segment 5 bases; nucleotides outside the gene matches: 10.

The chain joins TRBV6-5 to TRBJ2-7; 12 nucleotides match TRBD2. V shed 10 bases and J 9 bases; nucleotides not matched to a gene: 16. CDR1 MNHEY and CDR2 SVGAGI come from the germline V gene. The CDR3 loop spans 15 amino acids. The CDR3 sequence is CATSPGTSGLWGQYF. The CDR3 DNA is TGTGCCACCTCACCCGGGACTAGCGGGTTGTGGGGGCAGTACTTC.

J is TRBJ2-6 and V is TRBV18; D is possibly TRBD2 (5 bases). This CDR3 has 16 residues. The V and J ends lost 5 bases and 0 bases respectively, with 11 bases between them. Per germline, CDR1 KGHSH and CDR2 LQKENI. The CDR3 sequence: CASSERVSSGANVLTF. Here the CDR3 DNA reads TGTGCCAGCTCAGAGAGGGTTTCCTCTGGGGCCAACGTCCTGACTTTC.

The rearrangement uses TRBV10-3 and TRBJ1-5, with D hard to call. V lost 10 bases, J lost 6 bases, and 19 bases lay in between. Germline V CDR1 and CDR2: ENHRY, SYGVKD. The CDR3 contains 14 residues. CDR3 region: CATSPDGGSQPQHF. CDR3 nucleotides: TGTGCCACTAGCCCGGACGGCGGAAGTCAGCCCCAGCATTTT.

The chain carries TRBV19 and TRBJ1-5, with unresolved D. V was shortened by 5 bases and J by 4 bases, with 6 bases between the two germline ends. Per germline, CDR1 LNHDA and CDR2 SQIVND (reference sequence). The length of the CDR3 is 12 residues. For the CDR3, the DNA is TGTGCCAGTAGTTTCAGAAATCAGCCCCAGCATTTT. Protein sequence: CASSFRNQPQHF.

This clone showed up many times. V is TRBV12-3 or TRBV12-4 and J is TRBJ2-5; D is unclear. The CDR3 is 12 amino acids. V was shortened by 6 bases and J by 7 bases, with 12 bases between the two germline ends. The CDR3 sequence: CASSQDARTQYF. In nucleotides, the CDR3 is TGTGCCAGCAGCCAAGACGCGAGGACCCAGTACTTC.

V and J are TRBV9 and TRBJ2-3; perhaps TRBD2 as D (5 bases). Between the trimmed V and J ends, which lost 0 bases and 1 base, there was a span of 9 bases. CDR1 is SGDLS and CDR2 is YYNGEE in the germline V gene. This CDR3 region has 15 residues. The CDR3 loop is CASSVVGSGTDTQYF. In nucleotides, the CDR3 is TGTGCCAGCAGCGTAGTCGGTAGCGGCACAGATACGCAGTATTTT.

This clone showed up just a few times. The V call is TRBV5-5, the J call TRBJ1-1, with 10 bases matching TRBD1. V dropped 4 bases and J dropped 11; count of bases not matched to a gene: 11. The CDR3 runs to 14 residues. Germline V gene data show CDR1 as SGHKS and CDR2 as YYEKEE (reference sequence). This CDR3 reads CASSPGQGELGAFF. The CDR3 region has the DNA TGTGCCAGCAGCCCTGGACAGGGGGAGCTTGGGGCTTTCTTT. The entire variable domain, with the rest obtained from reference TRBV5-5 and TRBJ1-1, is as follows: DAGVTQSPTHLIKTRGQQVTLRCSPISGHKSVSWYQQVLGQGPQFIFQYYEKEERGRGNFPDRFSARQFPNYSSELNVNALLLGDSALYLCASSPGQGELGAFFGQGTRLTVV.

V is TRBV14 and J is TRBJ1-1; D remains ambiguous. The CDR3 runs to 14 residues. Germline CDR1 is SGHDN and CDR2 is FVKESK. Trimming pared 0 bases from V and 3 bases from J, leaving 8 bases between. In DNA form, the CDR3 reads TGTGCCAGCAGCCAAGATCCCACCTACACTGAAGCTTTCTTT. Translated, it gives CASSQDPTYTEAFF. The variable domain in full, completed from reference TRBV14 and TRBJ1-1, reads EAGVTQFPSHSVIEKGQTVTLRCDPISGHDNLYWYRRVMGKEIKFLLHFVKESKQDESGMPNNRFLAERTGGTYSTLKVQPAELEDSGVYFCASSQDPTYTEAFFGQGTRLTVV.

The chain links TRBV27 to TRBJ1-1; D gene uncertain. The V and J ends lost 8 bases and 1 base respectively, with 5 bases between them. The germline V gene has CDR1 MNHEY and CDR2 SMNVEV (reference sequence). The CDR3 length is 11 residues. CDR3 sequence (DNA): TGTGCCAGCCGGGGGAACACTGAAGCTTTCTTT. Translation gives CASRGNTEAFF.

The chain couples TRBV9 to TRBJ2-2; 9 bases fit TRBD1. Germline CDR1 SGDLS, CDR2 YYNGEE. The CDR3 runs 16 residues. Trimming at V came to 0 bases and at J to 8 bases, leaving 8 bases not matched to a gene. CDR3 region: CASSVAGQGSPGELFF. The CDR3 nucleotides read TGTGCCAGCAGCGTAGCGGGACAGGGCTCACCGGGGGAGCTGTTTTTT.

The chain carries TRBV21-1 and TRBJ2-1. TRBV21-1 is shown as a pseudogene. This CDR3 has 13 amino acids. The CDR3 DNA reads as TGTGCCAGCAGCAAGGGTGGGGACAATGAGCAGTTCTTC. Translating it yields CASSKGGDNEQFF.